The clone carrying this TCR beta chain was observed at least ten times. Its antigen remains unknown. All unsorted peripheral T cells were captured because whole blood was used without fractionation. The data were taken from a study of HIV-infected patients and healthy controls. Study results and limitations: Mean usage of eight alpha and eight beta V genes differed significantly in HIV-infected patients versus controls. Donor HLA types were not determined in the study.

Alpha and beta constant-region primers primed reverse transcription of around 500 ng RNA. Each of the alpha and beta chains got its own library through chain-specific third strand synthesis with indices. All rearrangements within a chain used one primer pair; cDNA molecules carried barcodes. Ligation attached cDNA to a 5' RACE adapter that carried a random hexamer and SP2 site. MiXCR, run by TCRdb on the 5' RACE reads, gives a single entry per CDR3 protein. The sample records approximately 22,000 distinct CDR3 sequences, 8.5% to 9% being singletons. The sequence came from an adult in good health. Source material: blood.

The CDR3, as DNA: TGCGCCAGCGGACCCGACGGACATCGCACAGATACGCAGTATTTT. Protein product: CASGPDGHRTDTQYF. J is TRBJ2-3 and V is TRBV5-1, with a tentative D call TRBD1 (5 bases). The germline gives CDR1 SGHRS, CDR2 YFSETQ. The V gene lost 7 bases and the J gene lost 1 base, with 16 bases spanning the gap. This CDR3 has 15 amino acids.